This T cell receptor beta chain was recovered during a study of T cells after yellow fever vaccination. This clonotype was seen at least ten times. The J segment lost 6 bases and the V segment lost 5 bases, leaving 4 bases of the junction unmatched. This CDR3 has 13 amino acids. Germline V gene lookup returns CDR1 SGHTA and CDR2 FQGNSA. UMIs and a universal primer site were added when TCR cDNA was made by 5'RACE template switching. MiXCR, run by TCRdb on the 5' RACE reads, gives a single entry per CDR3 protein. The top ten hold approximately 25% of the sample, which has over 250,000 distinct CDR3 sequences, approximately 4% seen once.

The chain uses TRBV7-2 and TRBJ2-3; 8 nucleotides line up with TRBD1. The sequence was obtained from a man aged 18 to 35 who received the YFV17D yellow fever vaccine. Material: PBMCs, obtained 5 days after the yellow fever booster vaccination. The CDR3 nucleotides read TGTGCCAGCAGCGACAGGGGCTCGGATACGCAGTATTTT. This gives the protein CASSDRGSDTQYF.